These 32 T cell receptor beta chains share one sample of origin, sequenced in a study of blood T cell repertoires in COVID-19. Libraries were prepared by immunoSEQ multiplex PCR; TCRdb keeps only in-frame clonotypes and omits some of them. There are about 210,000 clones in the sample; about 86% occur only once, and more than 8.5% lies in the top ten. The sequenced material came from PBMCs or T cells enriched from blood (not recorded which). The receptors here all came from a woman aged 45-65 years with acute COVID-19.

CDR3 region: CASSVAGGSPNEQFF. CDR3 coding DNA: TGTGCCAGTAGTGTAGCGGGGGGGTCCCCCAATGAGCAGTTCTTC. The chain carries TRBV19 and TRBJ2-1, with 11 bases identical to TRBD2. The germline V gene has CDR1 LNHDA and CDR2 SQIVND (reference sequence). V shed 5 bases and J 6 bases; nucleotides not matched to a gene: 6. The CDR3 extends over 15 amino acids.

As to this clone: Other nucleotide sequences in the sample specify the same CDR3. CDR3 sequence reads: CASSPPVTGGYGYTF. The CDR3 DNA sequence: TGTGCCAGCTCACCACCGGTGACAGGGGGATATGGCTACACCTTC. The genes are TRBV18 and TRBJ1-2, with TRBD1 identical over 9 bases. Per the germline V gene, CDR1 is KGHSH and CDR2 is LQKENI. This CDR3 spans 15 amino acids. With 0 bases clipped from V and 5 bases from J, the junction kept 4 bases outside the gene matches.

This chain joins TRBV11-1 and TRBJ1-4, with 9 positions matching TRBD1. With 3 bases clipped from V and 7 bases from J, the junction kept 6 bases outside the gene matches. The CDR3 is made up of 15 amino acids. In germline, CDR1 is SGHAT, CDR2 FQDESV (reference sequence). The DNA of the CDR3 is TGTGCCAGCAGCTTGGACAGGGGAGGAGGTGAAAAACTGTTTTTT. Its protein is CASSLDRGGGEKLFF.

The V gene is TRBV2, the J gene TRBJ1-6, with D possibly matching TRBD1 (5 bases). The germline V gene has CDR1 SNHLY and CDR2 FYNNEI. The CDR3 sequence is 14 residues long. Trimming cost V 5 bases and J 5 bases, with 10 bases left between them. The CDR3 sequence: CASSWGGDNSPLHF. CDR3 nucleotide sequence: TGTGCCAGCAGTTGGGGGGGGGATAATTCACCCCTCCACTTT.

The chain joins TRBV20-1 to TRBJ1-4; 8 bases agree with TRBD1. There are 16 residues in the CDR3. In germline, CDR1 is DFQATT, CDR2 SNEGSKA (reference sequence). Unmatched junction bases numbered 6, after V lost 3 bases and J lost 0 bases. The CDR3 bases are TGCAGTGCTAGTCTCCAGGGGGCTTCAACTAATGAAAAACTGTTTTTT. Its protein is CSASLQGASTNEKLFF.

The J gene is TRBJ2-7, the V gene TRBV27; D might be TRBD2 (6 bases). In germline, CDR1 is MNHEY, CDR2 SMNVEV (reference sequence). CDR3 length equals 13 residues. V was shortened by 6 bases and J by 2 bases, with 11 bases between the two germline ends. The CDR3 region is CASRIIAAYEQYF. DNA for the CDR3: TGTGCCAGCAGGATAATAGCGGCCTACGAGCAGTACTTC.

The chain couples TRBV9 to TRBJ2-3, with D unresolved. The CDR3 extends over 13 amino acids. Germline lookup yields CDR1 SGDLS and CDR2 YYNGEE. V lost 0 bases, J lost 5 bases, and 7 bases lay in between. This CDR3 is CASSVAGKDTQYF. The CDR3 bases are TGTGCCAGCAGCGTAGCGGGTAAAGATACGCAGTATTTT.

The chain carries TRBV7-6 and TRBJ1-3; D not certain. Germline V lookup: CDR1 SGHVS, CDR2 FNYEAQ. V lost 1 base and J lost 8, with 15 bases in between. This CDR3 has 15 amino acids. CDR3: CASSLGTRGLDTIYF. CDR3 DNA sequence: TGTGCCAGCAGCTTAGGGACCCGAGGGCTAGACACCATATATTTT.

The CDR3 DNA reads as TGCGCCAGCAGCTCACGTGAGGGCGGGGGGGCAGCAGATACGCAGTATTTT. Its protein is CASSSREGGGAADTQYF. J is TRBJ2-3 and V is TRBV5-1; TRBD2 agrees at 9 bases. Germline CDR1 is SGHRS and CDR2 is YFSETQ. The CDR3 runs to 17 residues. Germline trimming cut 3 bases from V and 4 bases from J; bases unmatched to any gene: 12.

The chain is built from TRBV6-6 and TRBJ2-2, with TRBD2 identical over 10 bases. The germline V gene encodes CDR1 MNHNY and CDR2 SVGAGI (reference sequence). The CDR3 consists of 16 residues. J lost 6 bases, V lost 0 bases, and 4 bases had no gene match. CDR3 protein: CASSYSSGGFSGELFF. The CDR3 region has the DNA TGTGCCAGCAGTTACTCTAGCGGGGGGTTTTCCGGGGAGCTGTTTTTT.

This rearrangement joins TRBV20-1 to TRBJ2-3; D gene unclear. CDR1 and CDR2 from the germline V gene are DFQATT and SNEGSKA (reference sequence). The germline V and J ends were trimmed by 3 bases and 3 bases, with 7 bases remaining between them. The CDR3 consists of 12 residues. In DNA form, the CDR3 reads TGCAGTGCTAGTACTACTACAGATACGCAGTATTTT. As protein: CSASTTTDTQYF.

The chain couples TRBV3-1 (or the pseudogene TRBV3-2) to TRBJ1-5, with TRBD1 identical over 8 bases. Losses at the gene ends were 1 base for V and 7 bases for J; bases not matched to a gene: 3. The germline V gene has CDR1 LGHDT and CDR2 YNNKEL (reference sequence). The CDR3 is 14 amino acids. The CDR3 bases are TGTGCCAGCAGCCAAGGCACAGGGGGACAGCCCCAGCATTTT. Residues: CASSQGTGGQPQHF.

This chain links TRBV28 with TRBJ2-2; 9 bases align to TRBD1. CDR1 MDHEN and CDR2 SYDVKM come from the germline V gene. The CDR3 consists of 16 residues. V was clipped by 4 bases and J by 8 bases; unmatched bases: 11. The CDR3 loop is CASSSAGTGLSGELFF. In DNA form, the CDR3 reads TGTGCCAGCAGTTCGGCCGGGACAGGGTTATCGGGGGAGCTGTTTTTT.

The gene calls are TRBV5-6 and TRBJ2-7, with 8 nucleotides matching TRBD2. In germline, CDR1 is SGHDT, CDR2 YYEEEE. The CDR3 is 15 residues long. V lost 0 bases and J lost 4; bases outside the gene matches: 6. CDR3: CASSLGGLAGYEQYF. The CDR3 DNA reads TGTGCCAGCAGCTTGGGGGGGCTAGCGGGTTACGAGCAGTACTTC.

This rearrangement joins TRBV7-9 to TRBJ1-2; 8 positions match TRBD1. There are 13 residues in the CDR3. Germline loops: CDR1 SEHNR, CDR2 FQNEAQ (reference sequence). After removal of 4 bases from V and 3 bases from J, the junction contained 1 base not matched to a gene. DNA of the CDR3: TGTGCCAGCAGCTCGGGACAGGACTATGGCTACACCTTC. It is translated as CASSSGQDYGYTF.

The genes are TRBV21-1 and TRBJ2-3; TRBD2 is the table's D call and was not checked against the DNA. TRBV21-1 counts as a pseudogene. The CDR3 loop spans 18 amino acids. CDR3 in amino acids: CASRRLGIQGGRTDTQYF. CDR3 DNA sequence: TGTGCCAGCAGACGACTCGGTATCCAGGGAGGGCGCACAGATACGCAGTATTTT.

The chain recombines TRBV9 with TRBJ2-7, with a possible D match to TRBD2 (6 bases). The V and J ends lost 0 bases and 3 bases respectively, with 10 bases between them. The CDR3 extends over 14 amino acids. Germline CDR1 and CDR2: SGDLS and YYNGEE. The CDR3 DNA reads TGTGCCAGCAGCGTAGCGGGTAGCGGCTACGAGCAGTACTTC. Protein product: CASSVAGSGYEQYF.

V is TRBV7-2 and J is TRBJ1-1, with 11 positions matching TRBD1. CDR3 length: 13 residues. V trimming: 5 bases; J trimming: 7 bases; junction bases outside the gene matches: 3. Germline V gene data show CDR1 as SGHTA and CDR2 as FQGNSA. This CDR3 is CASSKGQGGEAFF. The CDR3 nucleotides read TGTGCCAGCAGCAAGGGACAGGGGGGTGAAGCTTTCTTT.

CDR3 sequence reads: CASSQEPTLADNSPLHF. The CDR3 DNA follows: TGCGCCAGCAGCCAAGAGCCGACCCTAGCAGATAATTCACCCCTCCACTTT. The rearrangement uses TRBV4-3 and TRBJ1-6; D not certain. The CDR3 spans 17 residues. Trimming took off 0 bases at V and 5 bases at J, with 14 bases between the two ends. The germline V gene has CDR1 LGHNA and CDR2 YSLEER.

The chain uses TRBV19 and TRBJ2-7; 8 bases fit TRBD2. The germline V gene has CDR1 LNHDA and CDR2 SQIVND (reference sequence). CDR3 length equals 14 residues. V lost 9 bases, J lost 3 bases, and 10 bases stayed unmatched. The DNA of the CDR3 is TGTGCCAGCAGCACAGCGGGAGTTCTCTACGAGCAGTACTTC. Translation gives CASSTAGVLYEQYF.

This clone was detected only a few times. This chain links TRBV28 with TRBJ2-3, with 8 bases fitting TRBD2. V lost 8 bases to trimming and J lost 7 bases; unmatched junction nucleotides: 11. In germline, CDR1 is MDHEN, CDR2 SYDVKM. The CDR3 length is 14 residues. CDR3 protein: CASRPGLAAHTQYF. CDR3 DNA sequence: TGTGCCAGCCGTCCAGGACTAGCTGCACATACGCAGTATTTT. Looking up the rest from reference TRBV28 and TRBJ2-3 gives the full variable domain: DVKVTQSSRYLVKRTGEKVFLECVQDMDHENMFWYRQDPGLGLRLIYFSYDVKMKEKGDIPEGYSVSREKKERFSLILESASTNQTSMYLCASRPGLAAHTQYFGPGTRLTVL.

CDR3 amino acids: CASSFETGSYGYTF. In DNA form, the CDR3 reads TGCGCCAGCAGCTTCGAGACAGGTTCCTATGGCTACACCTTC. This chain joins TRBV5-1 and TRBJ1-2, with D maybe TRBD1 (6 bases). The V and J ends lost 2 bases and 4 bases respectively, with 12 bases between them. This CDR3 region has 14 residues. CDR1 and CDR2 (germline): SGHRS, YFSETQ.

The J gene is TRBJ2-7, the V gene TRBV12-3 or TRBV12-4; 7 bases agree with TRBD1. This CDR3 comprises 13 residues. Trimming removed 6 bases from V and 6 bases from J; junction bases left unmatched: 8. The CDR3 loop is CASSPDRVSEQYF. DNA of the CDR3: TGTGCCAGCAGCCCCGACAGGGTTTCCGAGCAGTACTTC.

The V gene is TRBV5-8, the J gene TRBJ2-7; D may be TRBD2 (6 bases). The germline CDR1 and CDR2 sequences are SGHTS and YDEGEE. The V and J ends lost 4 bases and 2 bases respectively, with 7 bases between them. The CDR3 is 12 amino acids. Here the CDR3 reads CASSRTTYEQYF. The CDR3 region has the DNA TGTGCCAGCAGCCGGACTACCTACGAGCAGTACTTC.

A single count supports this clone. J is TRBJ2-5 and V is TRBV11-3, with D perhaps matching TRBD1 (6 bases). Per germline, CDR1 SGHNT and CDR2 YENEEA. CDR3 length: 14 amino acids. The germline V and J ends were trimmed by 5 bases and 2 bases, with 12 bases remaining between them. CDR3 residues: CASSRTGIQETQYF. The DNA of the CDR3 is TGTGCCAGCAGCCGTACAGGGATTCAAGAGACCCAGTACTTC.

This clone appeared once. V is TRBV10-3 and J is TRBJ2-1, with TRBD1 matching over 7 bases. Germline CDR1 ENHRY, CDR2 SYGVKD. This CDR3 region has 14 residues. J lost 5 bases, V lost 11 bases, and 12 bases had no gene match. As DNA, the CDR3 is TGTGCCGCCCGGCCGGGACAGAGAAACAATGAGCAGTTCTTC. Its translation: CAARPGQRNNEQFF.

The chain links TRBV7-8 to TRBJ2-5; D ambiguous. This CDR3 is built from 17 residues. The V end lost 0 bases, the J end lost 5 bases, and 19 bases lay between the germline ends. Germline CDR1 reads SGHVS; CDR2 reads FQNEAQ. The CDR3 reads CASSLARPGRLRETQYF. For the CDR3, the DNA is TGTGCCAGCAGCTTAGCGCGGCCTGGAAGGTTGAGGGAGACCCAGTACTTC.

V gene TRBV28 combines with J gene TRBJ2-5; D is perhaps TRBD1 (5 bases). The CDR3 extends over 14 amino acids. The V end lost 7 bases, the J end lost 7 bases, and 19 bases lay between the germline ends. Germline CDR1 reads MDHEN; CDR2 reads SYDVKM. This chain's CDR3 is CASTADTPGGTQYF. The CDR3, as DNA: TGTGCCAGCACCGCGGACACCCCCGGCGGGACCCAGTACTTC.

The CDR3 loop reads CASSLVTYGANVLTF. The CDR3 nucleotides are TGCGCCAGCAGTTTAGTAACCTATGGGGCCAACGTCCTGACTTTC. The chain has TRBV5-1 and TRBJ2-6, with D unresolved. Trimming removed 5 bases from V and 3 bases from J, with 12 bases in between. Germline CDR1 SGHRS, CDR2 YFSETQ. This CDR3 has 15 residues.

The rearrangement joins TRBV28 to TRBJ1-4; no clear D. The CDR3 spans 15 residues. Looked up from germline, CDR1 is MDHEN and CDR2 is SYDVKM. Trimming took 10 bases from V and 0 from J, leaving 15 bases between them. CDR3 region: CATKPSGTTNEKLFF. The CDR3, as DNA: TGTGCCACCAAACCGTCCGGGACAACTAATGAAAAACTGTTTTTT.

J is TRBJ2-5 and V is TRBV18; possible D gene TRBD1, 5 bases. Trimming cost V 2 bases and J 9 bases, with 16 bases left between them. The CDR3 contains 14 residues. Germline V gene sequence: CDR1 KGHSH, CDR2 LQKENI. CDR3 sequence reads: CASSPGAAPKAQYF. For the CDR3, the DNA is TGTGCCAGCTCACCAGGGGCGGCCCCTAAGGCCCAGTACTTC.

The chain combines TRBV14 with TRBJ1-2; D uncertain. The germline CDR1 and CDR2 sequences are SGHDN and FVKESK. The CDR3 is made up of 14 amino acids. The V gene lost 5 bases and the J gene lost 8 bases, with 18 bases spanning the gap. As DNA, the CDR3 is TGTGCCAGCAGCTCTCGGGATCCGAGATCGGGCTACACCTTC. It yields the protein CASSSRDPRSGYTF.